This T cell receptor (beta chain) was identified during a study of cytomegalovirus exposure and HLA in healthy donors (dated by TCRdb to 2015 to 2018). General notes on the study: The 700 or so repertoires of the first cohort and the 120 validation repertoires were produced on the same platform, according to a later analysis. The study aimed to test whether signatures of past pathogen exposure could be identified by cataloging public T cell receptors. Along with the roughly 710-subject first cohort, a separate validation cohort of over a hundred different subjects was used. To predict cytomegalovirus infection status, the study combined high-throughput TCR immunosequencing, statistical association of individual TCRs with disease status, and machine learning.

As regards this clone: Its target antigen remains unknown. No clone much larger than this one lies a single base away; base qualities are absent.

The library was built by means of the immunoSEQ multiplex PCR assay. Concerning the study's data processing: A statistical classification framework was developed to diagnose cytomegalovirus status using the catalog of TCR beta chain sequences. Not all clones reach the TCRdb copy of this immuneACCESS table, which keeps in-frame sequences only. Checked studies attribute under half of the gap to unresolved V genes and leave the rest unexplained. The V and J calls and clone size are taken from that table; D and trimming were inferred from the DNA. Recorded for this sample are around 60,000 clones; roughly 95% of them occurred a single time. The top ten clones comprise roughly 6% of the sample. The CDR3 spans 13 residues, from the cysteine through the phenylalanine. CDR3 DNA is the only sequence kept; it has 39 bases, read in frame from the first base. Taken from the germline V gene, the CDR1 and CDR2 loops are LGHNT and FRNRAP. Trimming leaves V shorter by 5 bases and J shorter by 7 bases, with the junction holding 3 bases beyond the gene matches.

What the research found in general, with its limitations: It was suggested by the authors that the approach could potentially be generalized to other disease states and immunological phenotypes. Three of the identified cytomegalovirus-associated TCR beta chains were confirmed in vitro to be specific for cytomegalovirus antigens. The classifier was reported to diagnose cytomegalovirus status with high specificity and sensitivity in both the original cohort and the validation cohort. All 120 or so repertoires were used to score co-occurrence in the validation cohort in a later analysis, because that analysis had no HLA typing for the cohort. Most TCR sequences were seen in very few donors, while some public TCRs were found in many individuals. In the study, some 160 TCR beta chains were listed as associated with cytomegalovirus. In a later analysis, TCRs clustered in the first cohort were found to also tend to co-occur in the roughly 120 validation repertoires, with approximately 93% of cluster scores above 0.

The donors belonged to the validation cohort of 90 to 150 subjects, which was separate from the 666-subject first cohort. Here the chain combines TRBV12-5 and TRBJ2-7; a stretch of 12 junction bases matches TRBD2. The receptor was isolated from a woman aged 18-29 years in good health and CMV-seropositive. The sample comprised PBMCs. The DNA is as follows: TGTGCTAGTGGTCTAGCGGGAGGGTGGGAGCAGTACTTC. Translated, this gives CASGLAGGWEQYF.